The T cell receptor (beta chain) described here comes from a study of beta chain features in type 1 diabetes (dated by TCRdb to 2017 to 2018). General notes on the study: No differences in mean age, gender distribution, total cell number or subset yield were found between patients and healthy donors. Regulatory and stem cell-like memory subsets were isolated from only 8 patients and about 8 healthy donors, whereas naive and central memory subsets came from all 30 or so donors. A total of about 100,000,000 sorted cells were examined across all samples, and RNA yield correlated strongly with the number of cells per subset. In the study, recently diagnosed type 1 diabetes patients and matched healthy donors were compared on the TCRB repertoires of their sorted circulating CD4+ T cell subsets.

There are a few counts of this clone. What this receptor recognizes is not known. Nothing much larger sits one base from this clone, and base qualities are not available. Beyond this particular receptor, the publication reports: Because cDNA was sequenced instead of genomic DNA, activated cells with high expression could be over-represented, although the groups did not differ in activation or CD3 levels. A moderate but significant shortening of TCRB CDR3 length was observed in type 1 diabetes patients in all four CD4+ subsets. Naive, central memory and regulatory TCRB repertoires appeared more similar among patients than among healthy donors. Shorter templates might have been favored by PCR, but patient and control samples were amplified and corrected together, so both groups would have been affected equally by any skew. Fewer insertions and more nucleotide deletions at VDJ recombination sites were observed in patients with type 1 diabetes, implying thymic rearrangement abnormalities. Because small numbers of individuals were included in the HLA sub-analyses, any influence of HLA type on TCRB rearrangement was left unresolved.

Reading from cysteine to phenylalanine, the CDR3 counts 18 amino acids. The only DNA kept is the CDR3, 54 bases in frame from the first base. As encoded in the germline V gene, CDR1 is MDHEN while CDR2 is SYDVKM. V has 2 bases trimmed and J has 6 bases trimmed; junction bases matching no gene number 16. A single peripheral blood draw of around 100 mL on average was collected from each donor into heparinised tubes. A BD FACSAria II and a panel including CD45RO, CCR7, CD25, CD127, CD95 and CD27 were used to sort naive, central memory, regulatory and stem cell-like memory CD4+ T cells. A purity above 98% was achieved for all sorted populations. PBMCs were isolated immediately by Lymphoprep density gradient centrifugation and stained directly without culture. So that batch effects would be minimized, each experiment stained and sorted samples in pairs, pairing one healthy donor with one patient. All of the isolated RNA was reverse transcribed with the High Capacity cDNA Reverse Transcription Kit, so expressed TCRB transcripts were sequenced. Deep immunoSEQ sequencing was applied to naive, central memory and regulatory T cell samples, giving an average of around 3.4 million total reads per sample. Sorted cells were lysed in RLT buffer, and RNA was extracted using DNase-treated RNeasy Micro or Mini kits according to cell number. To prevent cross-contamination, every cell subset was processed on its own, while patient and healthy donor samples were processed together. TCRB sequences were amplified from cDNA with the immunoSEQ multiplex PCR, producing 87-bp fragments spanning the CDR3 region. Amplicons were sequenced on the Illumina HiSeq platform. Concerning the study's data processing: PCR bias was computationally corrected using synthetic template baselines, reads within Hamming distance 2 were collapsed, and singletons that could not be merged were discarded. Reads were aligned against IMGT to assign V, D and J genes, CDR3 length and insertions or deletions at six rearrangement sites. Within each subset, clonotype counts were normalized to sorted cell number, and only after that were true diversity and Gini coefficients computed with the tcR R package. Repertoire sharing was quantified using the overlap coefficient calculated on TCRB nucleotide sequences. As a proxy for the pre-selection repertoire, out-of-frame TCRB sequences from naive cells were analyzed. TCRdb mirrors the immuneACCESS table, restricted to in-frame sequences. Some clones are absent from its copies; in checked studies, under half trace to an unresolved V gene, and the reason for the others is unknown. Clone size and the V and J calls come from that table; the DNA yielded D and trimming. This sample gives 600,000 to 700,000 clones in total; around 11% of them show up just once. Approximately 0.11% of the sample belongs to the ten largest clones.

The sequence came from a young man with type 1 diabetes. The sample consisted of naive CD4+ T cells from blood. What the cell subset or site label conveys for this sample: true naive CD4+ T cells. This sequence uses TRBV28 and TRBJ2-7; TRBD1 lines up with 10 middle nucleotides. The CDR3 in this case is CASSLPGQGVGASSEQYF. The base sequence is TGTGCCAGCAGTTTACCCGGACAGGGGGTAGGCGCTTCGAGCGAGCAGTACTTC.